This TCR beta chain was documented in a study of shared T cell receptors in the human thymus. This table comes from immunoSEQ multiplex PCR, and its TCRdb copy is limited to in-frame clones, with some not included. Of roughly 560,000 clones listed, 78% are singletons. The CDR3 totals 19 residues. Germline CDR1 is LNHNV and CDR2 is YYDKDF (reference sequence). The V and J ends lost 1 base and 0 bases, in that order; junction bases with no gene match: 8. The data also belong to a second study, concerning human thymus T cells. That source reports: Donors were healthy Finnish babies undergoing corrective operations for congenital heart defects. Related research described thymic repertoires that were highly overlapping among unrelated individuals.

The source of this sequence is a boy younger than two with a congenital heart defect. The chain has TRBV15 and TRBJ2-6; 8 positions match TRBD2. Sequenced sample: thymocytes. The CDR3 DNA reads as TGTGCCACCAGCAGAGTTAACGGGGGGGCCGACTCTGGGGCCAACGTCCTGACTTTC. It translates to CATSRVNGGADSGANVLTF.